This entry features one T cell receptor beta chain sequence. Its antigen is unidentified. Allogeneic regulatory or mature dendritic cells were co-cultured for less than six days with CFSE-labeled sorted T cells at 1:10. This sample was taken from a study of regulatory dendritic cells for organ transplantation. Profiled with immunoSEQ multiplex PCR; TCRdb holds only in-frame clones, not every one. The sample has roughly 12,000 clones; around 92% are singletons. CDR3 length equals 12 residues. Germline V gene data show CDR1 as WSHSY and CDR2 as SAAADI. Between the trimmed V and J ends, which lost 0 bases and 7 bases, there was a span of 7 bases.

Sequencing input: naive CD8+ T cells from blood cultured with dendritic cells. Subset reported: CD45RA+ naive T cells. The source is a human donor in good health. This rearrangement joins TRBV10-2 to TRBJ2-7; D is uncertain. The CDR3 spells CASSESHREQYF. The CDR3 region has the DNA TGCGCCAGCAGTGAGTCGCACAGAGAGCAGTACTTC.